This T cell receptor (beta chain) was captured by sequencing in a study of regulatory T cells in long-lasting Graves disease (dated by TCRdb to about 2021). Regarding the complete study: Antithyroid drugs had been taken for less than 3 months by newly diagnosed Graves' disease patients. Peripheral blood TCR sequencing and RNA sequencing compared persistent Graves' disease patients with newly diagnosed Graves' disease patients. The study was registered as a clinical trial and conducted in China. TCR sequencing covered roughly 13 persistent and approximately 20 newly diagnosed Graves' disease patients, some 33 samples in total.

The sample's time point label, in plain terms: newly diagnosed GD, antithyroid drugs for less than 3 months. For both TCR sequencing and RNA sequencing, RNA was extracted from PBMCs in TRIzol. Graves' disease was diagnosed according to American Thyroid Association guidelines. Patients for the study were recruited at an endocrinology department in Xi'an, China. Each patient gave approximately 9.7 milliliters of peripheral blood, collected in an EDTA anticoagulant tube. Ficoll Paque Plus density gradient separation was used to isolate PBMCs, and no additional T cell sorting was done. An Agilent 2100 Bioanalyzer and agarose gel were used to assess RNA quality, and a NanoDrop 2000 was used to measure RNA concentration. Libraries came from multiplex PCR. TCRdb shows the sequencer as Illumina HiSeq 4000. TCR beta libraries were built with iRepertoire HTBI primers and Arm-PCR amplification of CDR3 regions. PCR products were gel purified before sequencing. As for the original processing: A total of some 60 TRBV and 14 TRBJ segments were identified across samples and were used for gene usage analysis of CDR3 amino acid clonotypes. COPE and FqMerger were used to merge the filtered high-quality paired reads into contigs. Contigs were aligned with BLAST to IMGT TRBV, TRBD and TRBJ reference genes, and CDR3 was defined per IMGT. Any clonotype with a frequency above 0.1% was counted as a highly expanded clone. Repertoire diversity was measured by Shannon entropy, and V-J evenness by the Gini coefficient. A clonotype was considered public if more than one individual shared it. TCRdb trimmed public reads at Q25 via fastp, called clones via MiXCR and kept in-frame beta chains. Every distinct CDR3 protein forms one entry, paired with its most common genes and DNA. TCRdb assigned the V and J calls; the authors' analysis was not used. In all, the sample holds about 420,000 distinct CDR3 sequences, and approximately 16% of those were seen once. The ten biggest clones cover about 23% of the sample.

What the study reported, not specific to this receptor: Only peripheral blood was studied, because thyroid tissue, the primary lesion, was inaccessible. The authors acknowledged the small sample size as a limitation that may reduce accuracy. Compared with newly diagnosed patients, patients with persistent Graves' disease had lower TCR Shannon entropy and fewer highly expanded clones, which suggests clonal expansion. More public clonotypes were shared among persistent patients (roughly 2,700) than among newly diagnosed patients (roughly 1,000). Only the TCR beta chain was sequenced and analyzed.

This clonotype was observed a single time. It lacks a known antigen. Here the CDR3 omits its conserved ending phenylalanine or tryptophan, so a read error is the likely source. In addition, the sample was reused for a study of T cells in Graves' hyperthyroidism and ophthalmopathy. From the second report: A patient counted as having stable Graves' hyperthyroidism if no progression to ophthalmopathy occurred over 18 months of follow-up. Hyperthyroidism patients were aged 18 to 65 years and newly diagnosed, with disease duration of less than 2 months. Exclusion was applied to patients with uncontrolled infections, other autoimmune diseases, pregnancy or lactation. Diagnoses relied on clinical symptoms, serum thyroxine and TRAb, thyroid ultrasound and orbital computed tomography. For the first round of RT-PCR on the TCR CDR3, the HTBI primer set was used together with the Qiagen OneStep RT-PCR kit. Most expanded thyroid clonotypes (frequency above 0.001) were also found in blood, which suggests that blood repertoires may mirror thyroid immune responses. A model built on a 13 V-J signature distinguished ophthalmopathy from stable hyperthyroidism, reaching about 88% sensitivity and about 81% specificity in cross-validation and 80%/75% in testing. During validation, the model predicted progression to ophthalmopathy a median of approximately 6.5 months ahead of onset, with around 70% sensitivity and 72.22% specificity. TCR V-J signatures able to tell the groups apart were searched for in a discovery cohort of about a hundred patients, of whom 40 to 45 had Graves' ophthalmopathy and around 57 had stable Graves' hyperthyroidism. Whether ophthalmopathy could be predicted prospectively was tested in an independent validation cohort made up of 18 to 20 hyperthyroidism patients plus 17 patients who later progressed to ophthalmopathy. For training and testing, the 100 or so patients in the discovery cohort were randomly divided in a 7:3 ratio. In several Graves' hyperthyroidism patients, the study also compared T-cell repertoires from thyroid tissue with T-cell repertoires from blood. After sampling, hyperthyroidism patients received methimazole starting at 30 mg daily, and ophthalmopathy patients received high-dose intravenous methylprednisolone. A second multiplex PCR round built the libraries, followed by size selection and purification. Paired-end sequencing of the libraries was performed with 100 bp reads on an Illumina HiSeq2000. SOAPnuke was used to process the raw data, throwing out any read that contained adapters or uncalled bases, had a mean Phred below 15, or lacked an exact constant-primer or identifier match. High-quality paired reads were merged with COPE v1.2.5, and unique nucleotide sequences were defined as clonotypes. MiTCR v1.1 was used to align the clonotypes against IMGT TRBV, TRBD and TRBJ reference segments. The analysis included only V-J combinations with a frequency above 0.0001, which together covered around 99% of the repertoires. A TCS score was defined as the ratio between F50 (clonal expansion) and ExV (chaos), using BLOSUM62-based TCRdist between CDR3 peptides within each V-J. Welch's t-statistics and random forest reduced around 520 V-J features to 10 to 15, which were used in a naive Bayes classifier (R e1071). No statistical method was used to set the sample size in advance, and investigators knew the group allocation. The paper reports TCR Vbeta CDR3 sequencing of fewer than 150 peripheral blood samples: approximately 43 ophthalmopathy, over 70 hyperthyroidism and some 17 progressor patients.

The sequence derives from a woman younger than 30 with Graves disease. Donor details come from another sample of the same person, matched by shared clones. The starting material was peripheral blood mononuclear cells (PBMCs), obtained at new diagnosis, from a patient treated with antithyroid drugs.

The DNA sequence is TGTGCCAGCAGCTTGTTAGGCTCTGGCCTCACAGATAGGCAGTATCTT. Its translation reads: CASSLLGSGLTDRQYL. The chain employs TRBV5-5 and TRBJ2-3; the D gene lacks a confident call. CDR1 and CDR2 are drawn from the germline V gene (reference sequence): SGHKS, YYEKEE. Both ends counted, the CDR3 spans 16 residues. Here the CDR3 DNA is all that survives: 48 bases in frame from base 1.